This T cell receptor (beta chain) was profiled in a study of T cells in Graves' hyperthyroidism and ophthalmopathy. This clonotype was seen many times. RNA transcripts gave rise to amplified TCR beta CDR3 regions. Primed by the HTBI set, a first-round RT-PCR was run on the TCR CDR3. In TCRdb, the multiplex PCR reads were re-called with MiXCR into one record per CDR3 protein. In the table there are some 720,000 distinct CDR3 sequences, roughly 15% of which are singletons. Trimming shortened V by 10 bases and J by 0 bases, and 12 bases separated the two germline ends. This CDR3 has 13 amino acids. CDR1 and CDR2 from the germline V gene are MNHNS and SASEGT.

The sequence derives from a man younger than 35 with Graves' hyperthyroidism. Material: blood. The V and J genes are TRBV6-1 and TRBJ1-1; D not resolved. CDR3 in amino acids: CATGKAVNTEAFF. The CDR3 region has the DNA TGTGCCACAGGTAAAGCGGTGAACACTGAAGCTTTCTTT.